This entry lists 16 T cell receptor beta chains sequenced from one sample in a study of immune cell composition in non-small cell lung cancer. Normal lung was taken at the farthest possible site, at least 3 cm from tumour. TCRdb keeps only in-frame clones here, not all; method: immunoSEQ multiplex PCR. The sample lists thousands of clones; 71% were seen once. The same sample was also used in a study of CD4 T cells in lung cancer.

Sequenced material: non-adjacent lung tissue. Receptors were obtained from a human donor with non-small cell lung cancer.

J is TRBJ2-7 and V is TRBV21-1; no DNA check was done on the table's D call, TRBD2. TRBV21-1 is a pseudogene. This CDR3 region has 14 residues. As DNA, the CDR3 is TGTGCCAGCACCCGATTCGGGGGGGGCCACGAGCAGTACGTC. This codes for CASTRFGGGHEQYV.

J is TRBJ1-3 and V is TRBV18, with D possibly being TRBD1 (6 bases). Trimming removed 2 bases at V and 12 bases at J, with 11 bases between. CDR3 size: 12 residues. Per germline, CDR1 KGHSH and CDR2 LQKENI. The CDR3 reads CASSPNVGHIYF. Here the CDR3 DNA reads TGTGCCAGCTCACCAAACGTGGGACACATATATTTT.

The rearrangement uses TRBV5-1 and TRBJ2-1; TRBD2 aligns across 12 bases. Germline V gene sequence: CDR1 SGHRS, CDR2 YFSETQ. The CDR3 has 15 amino acids. The ends lost 4 bases at V and 6 bases at J; junction bases unmatched: 5. The CDR3 spells CASSLTSGSFNEQFF. The CDR3 nucleotides read TGCGCCAGCAGCCTGACTAGCGGGAGTTTCAATGAGCAGTTCTTC.

This chain connects TRBV30 to TRBJ1-1, with TRBD1 identical over 9 bases. This CDR3 is built from 13 residues. The V gene's germline CDR1 is GTSNPN and CDR2 SVGIG (reference sequence). The V gene end was trimmed by 5 bases and the J gene end by 1 base; junction bases not matched to a gene: 2. The CDR3 loop reads CAWGGQGNTEAFF. DNA of the CDR3: TGTGCCTGGGGGGGACAGGGGAACACTGAAGCTTTCTTT. The variable domain in full, completed from reference TRBV30 and TRBJ1-1, reads SQTIHQWPATLVQPVGSPLSLECTVEGTSNPNLYWYRQAAGRGLQLLFYSVGIGQISSEVPQNLSASRPQDRQFILSSKKLLLSDSGFYLCAWGGQGNTEAFFGQGTRLTVV.

This clone showed up just once. The chain links TRBV28 to TRBJ1-2; TRBD1 agrees at 8 bases. Germline V gives CDR1 MDHEN, CDR2 SYDVKM. The CDR3 length is 15 residues. The V and J ends lost 5 bases and 2 bases, in that order; junction bases with no gene match: 7. Here the CDR3 reads CASSATGTGNYGYTF. CDR3 in DNA: TGTGCCAGCAGTGCCACCGGGACAGGCAACTATGGCTACACCTTC.

The gene calls are TRBV10-3 and TRBJ2-3, with D perhaps matching TRBD2 (5 bases). Germline assignment: CDR1 ENHRY and CDR2 SYGVKD. This CDR3 has 13 amino acids. Trimming cost V 6 bases and J 8 bases, with 15 bases left between them. The CDR3: CAISTPSLVTQYF. CDR3 DNA sequence: TGTGCCATCAGCACCCCTAGCTTGGTTACGCAGTATTTT.

This chain joins TRBV7-3 and TRBJ2-3; the D gene is possibly TRBD1 (6 bases). V was cut by 5 bases and J by 6 bases, with 15 bases left in between. CDR3 size: 14 residues. Per germline, CDR1 SGHTA and CDR2 FQGTGA. CDR3 sequence reads: CASSTARGRDTQYF. Here the CDR3 DNA reads TGTGCCAGCAGCACCGCCAGGGGAAGGGATACGCAGTATTTT.

This chain links TRBV6-1 with TRBJ1-2; 8 bases match TRBD1. This CDR3 is 14 amino acids long. Trimming removed 5 bases from V and 8 bases from J; junction bases left unmatched: 10. Germline loops: CDR1 MNHNS, CDR2 SASEGT. The CDR3 here is CASSPRAGGLGYTF. The CDR3 bases are TGTGCCAGCAGTCCGCGTGCAGGGGGCCTGGGCTACACCTTC.

The sample holds one count of this clone. The chain has TRBV19 and TRBJ2-2; D remains ambiguous. The V gene lost 6 bases and the J gene lost 6 bases, with 11 bases spanning the gap. Looked up from germline, CDR1 is LNHDA and CDR2 is SQIVND (reference sequence). There are 13 residues in the CDR3. The CDR3 is CASRPRRSGELFF. The DNA of the CDR3 is TGTGCCAGTAGACCGCGCCGTTCCGGGGAGCTGTTTTTT.

Sample share makes this clone medium-sized. V usage is TRBV19 and J usage is TRBJ2-1; 8 bases agree with TRBD2. The V gene end was trimmed by 7 bases and the J gene end by 3 bases; junction bases not matched to a gene: 2. The CDR3 loop spans 13 amino acids. Germline V CDR1 and CDR2: LNHDA, SQIVND (reference sequence). The CDR3 protein is CASIGTSYNEQFF. DNA of the CDR3: TGTGCCAGTATAGGGACTAGCTACAATGAGCAGTTCTTC.

Judged by abundance, this clone is large. CDR3 coding DNA: TGTGCCAGCGGGGTTTTGGGGGGGAACACTGAAGCTTTCTTT. Its translation: CASGVLGGNTEAFF. The V and J genes are TRBV28 and TRBJ1-1, with D possibly being TRBD1 (5 bases). V was pared by 8 bases and J by 1 base, with 14 bases between. Germline loops: CDR1 MDHEN, CDR2 SYDVKM. The CDR3 contains 14 residues. Supplemented by reference TRBV28 and TRBJ1-1, the full variable domain reads DVKVTQSSRYLVKRTGEKVFLECVQDMDHENMFWYRQDPGLGLRLIYFSYDVKMKEKGDIPEGYSVSREKKERFSLILESASTNQTSMYLCASGVLGGNTEAFFGQGTRLTVV.

The rearrangement joins TRBV2 to TRBJ2-3; no definite D call. The V end lost 10 bases, the J end lost 3 bases, and 5 bases lay between the germline ends. This CDR3 has 10 residues. CDR1 is SNHLY and CDR2 is FYNNEI in the germline V gene. The CDR3 spells CAIETDTQYF. The CDR3, as DNA: TGTGCCATCGAGACAGATACGCAGTATTTT. Full variable domain (remainder filled in from reference TRBV2 and TRBJ2-3): EPEVTQTPSHQVTQMGQEVILRCVPISNHLYFYWYRQILGQKVEFLVSFYNNEISEKSEIFDDQFSVERPDGSNFTLKIRSTKLEDSAMYFCAIETDTQYFGPGTRLTVL.

This sequence joins TRBV6-1 and TRBJ2-3; 11 positions agree with TRBD2. In germline, CDR1 is MNHNS, CDR2 SASEGT. Trimming cost V 2 bases and J 4 bases; bases outside gene matches: 2. The CDR3 contains 15 residues. In DNA, the CDR3 is TGTGCCAGCAGTGAATTAGCGGGAGGGCCAGATACGCAGTATTTT. It encodes CASSELAGGPDTQYF.

The chain joins TRBV5-1 to TRBJ2-1; 8 nucleotides agree with TRBD1. V lost 2 bases, J lost 4 bases, and 5 bases stayed unmatched. There are 15 residues in the CDR3. Germline V gene sequence: CDR1 SGHRS, CDR2 YFSETQ. The CDR3 protein is CASSFNRGDYNEQFF. DNA for the CDR3: TGCGCCAGCAGCTTCAACAGGGGGGATTACAATGAGCAGTTCTTC.

This clone appeared a single time. The chain has TRBV9 and TRBJ1-2; D may be TRBD1 (5 bases). This CDR3 contains 16 residues. Germline loops: CDR1 SGDLS, CDR2 YYNGEE. V lost 0 bases, J lost 8 bases, and 20 bases lay in between. The CDR3 bases are TGTGCCAGCAGCGTAGAGCCGAAGGGGCGTCTCAGCGGCTACACCTTC. Translating it yields CASSVEPKGRLSGYTF. The entire variable domain, with the rest obtained from reference TRBV9 and TRBJ1-2, is as follows: DSGVTQTPKHLITATGQRVTLRCSPRSGDLSVYWYQQSLDQGLQFLIQYYNGEERAKGNILERFSAQQFPDLHSELNLSSLELGDSALYFCASSVEPKGRLSGYTFGSGTRLTVV.

There are a few counts of this clone. CDR3 sequence (DNA): TGCGCCAGCAGCTTTCAAACAGGGTCGGGCACTGAAGCTTTCTTT. It translates to CASSFQTGSGTEAFF. The gene calls are TRBV5-1 and TRBJ1-1; TRBD1 might be the D (6 bases). CDR3 length: 15 residues. Trimming took off 2 bases at V and 4 bases at J, with 15 bases between the two ends. Germline V lookup: CDR1 SGHRS, CDR2 YFSETQ.